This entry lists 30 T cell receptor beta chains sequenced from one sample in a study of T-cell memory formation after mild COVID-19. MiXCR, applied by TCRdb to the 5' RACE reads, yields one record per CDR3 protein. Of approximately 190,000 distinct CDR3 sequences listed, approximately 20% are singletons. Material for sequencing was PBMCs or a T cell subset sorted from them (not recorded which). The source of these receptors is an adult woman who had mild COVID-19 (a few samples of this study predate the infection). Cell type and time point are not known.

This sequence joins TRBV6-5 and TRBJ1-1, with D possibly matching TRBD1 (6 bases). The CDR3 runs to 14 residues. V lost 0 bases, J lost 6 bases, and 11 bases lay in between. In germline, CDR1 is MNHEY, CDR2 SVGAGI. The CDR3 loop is CASSYSSSGAEAFF. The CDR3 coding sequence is TGTGCCAGCAGTTACTCGTCTTCAGGGGCTGAAGCTTTCTTT.

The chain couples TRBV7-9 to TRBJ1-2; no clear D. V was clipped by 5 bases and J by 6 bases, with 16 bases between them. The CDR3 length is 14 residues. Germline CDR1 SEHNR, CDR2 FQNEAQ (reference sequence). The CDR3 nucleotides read TGTGCCAGCAGCCCGCCTCGGGGTAGGAATGGCTACACCTTC. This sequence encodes CASSPPRGRNGYTF.

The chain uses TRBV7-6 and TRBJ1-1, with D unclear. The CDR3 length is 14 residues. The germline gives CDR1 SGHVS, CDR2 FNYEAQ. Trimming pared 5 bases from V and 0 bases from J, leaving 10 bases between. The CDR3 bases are TGTGCCAGCAGCCCACAGAACCTGAACACTGAAGCTTTCTTT. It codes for CASSPQNLNTEAFF.

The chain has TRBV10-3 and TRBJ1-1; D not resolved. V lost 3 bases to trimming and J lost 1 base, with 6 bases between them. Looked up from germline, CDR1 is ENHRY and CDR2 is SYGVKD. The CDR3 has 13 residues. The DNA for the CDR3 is TGTGCCATCAGTGATGGGCCGAACACTGAAGCTTTCTTT. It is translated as CAISDGPNTEAFF.

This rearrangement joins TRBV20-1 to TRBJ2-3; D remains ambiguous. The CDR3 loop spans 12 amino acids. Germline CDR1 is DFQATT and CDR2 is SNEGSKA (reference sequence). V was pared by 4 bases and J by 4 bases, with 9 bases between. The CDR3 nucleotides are TGCAGTGCTAAGGATCCCCCAGATACGCAGTATTTT. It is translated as CSAKDPPDTQYF.

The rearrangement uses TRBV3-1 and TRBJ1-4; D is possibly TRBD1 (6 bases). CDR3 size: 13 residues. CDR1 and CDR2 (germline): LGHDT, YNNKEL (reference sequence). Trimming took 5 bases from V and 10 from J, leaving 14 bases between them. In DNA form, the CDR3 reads TGTGCCAGCAGCGAAACGCAAGGGGGAAAACTGTTTTTT. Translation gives CASSETQGGKLFF.

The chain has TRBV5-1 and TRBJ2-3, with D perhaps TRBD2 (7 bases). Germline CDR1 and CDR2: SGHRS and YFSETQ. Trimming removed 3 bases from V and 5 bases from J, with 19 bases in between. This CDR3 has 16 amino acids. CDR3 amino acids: CASSSKGGRAGDTQYF. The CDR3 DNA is TGCGCCAGCAGCTCCAAGGGGGGGAGGGCCGGAGATACGCAGTATTTT.

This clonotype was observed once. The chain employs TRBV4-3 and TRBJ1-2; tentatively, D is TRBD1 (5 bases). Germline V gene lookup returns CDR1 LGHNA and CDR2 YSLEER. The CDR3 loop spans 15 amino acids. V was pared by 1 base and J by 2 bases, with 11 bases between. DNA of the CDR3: TGCGCCAGCAGCCAAGGGAGGGGATTAAACTATGGCTACACCTTC. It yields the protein CASSQGRGLNYGYTF.

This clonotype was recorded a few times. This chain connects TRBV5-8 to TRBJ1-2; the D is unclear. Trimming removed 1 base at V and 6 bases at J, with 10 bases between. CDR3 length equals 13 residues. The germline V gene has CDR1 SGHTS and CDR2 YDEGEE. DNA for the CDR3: TGTGCCAGCAGCTTGCAGGTCCTCAATGGCTACACCTTC. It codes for CASSLQVLNGYTF.

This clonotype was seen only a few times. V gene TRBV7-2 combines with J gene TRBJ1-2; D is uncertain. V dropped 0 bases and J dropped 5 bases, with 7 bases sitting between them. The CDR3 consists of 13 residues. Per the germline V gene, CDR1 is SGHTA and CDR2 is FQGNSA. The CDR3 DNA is TGTGCCAGCAGCTTAGCGGACGGGTATGGCTACACCTTC. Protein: CASSLADGYGYTF.

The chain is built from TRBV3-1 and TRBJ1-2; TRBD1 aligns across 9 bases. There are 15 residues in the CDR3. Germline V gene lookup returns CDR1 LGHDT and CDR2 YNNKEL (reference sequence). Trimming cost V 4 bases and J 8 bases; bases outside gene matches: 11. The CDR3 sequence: CASSPRSTGGDGYTF. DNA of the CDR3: TGTGCCAGCAGCCCGCGCTCGACAGGGGGTGACGGCTACACCTTC. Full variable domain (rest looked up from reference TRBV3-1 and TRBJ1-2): DTAVSQTPKYLVTQMGNDKSIKCEQNLGHDTMYWYKQDSKKFLKIMFSYNNKELIINETVPNRFSPKSPDKAHLNLHINSLELGDSAVYFCASSPRSTGGDGYTFGSGTRLTVV.

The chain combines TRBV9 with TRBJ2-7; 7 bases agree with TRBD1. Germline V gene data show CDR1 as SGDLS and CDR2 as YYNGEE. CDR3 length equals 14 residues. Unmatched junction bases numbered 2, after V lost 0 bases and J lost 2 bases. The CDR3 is CASSVDDRAYEQYF. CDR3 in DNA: TGTGCCAGCAGCGTAGATGACAGGGCCTACGAGCAGTACTTC.

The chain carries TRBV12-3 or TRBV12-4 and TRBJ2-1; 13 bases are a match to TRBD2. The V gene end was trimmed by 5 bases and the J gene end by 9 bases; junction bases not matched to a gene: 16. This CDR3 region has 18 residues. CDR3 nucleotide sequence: TGTGCCAGCAGTCAACGGACTAGCGGGAGAGTGGAAAGGCGTGAGCAGTTCTTC. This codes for CASSQRTSGRVERREQFF.

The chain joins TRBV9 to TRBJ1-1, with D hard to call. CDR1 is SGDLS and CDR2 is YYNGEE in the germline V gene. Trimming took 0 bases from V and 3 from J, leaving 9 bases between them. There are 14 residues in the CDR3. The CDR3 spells CASSVGLSDTEAFF. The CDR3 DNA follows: TGTGCCAGCAGCGTAGGTCTCAGCGACACTGAAGCTTTCTTT. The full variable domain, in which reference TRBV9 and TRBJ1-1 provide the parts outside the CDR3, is DSGVTQTPKHLITATGQRVTLRCSPRSGDLSVYWYQQSLDQGLQFLIQYYNGEERAKGNILERFSAQQFPDLHSELNLSSLELGDSALYFCASSVGLSDTEAFFGQGTRLTVV.

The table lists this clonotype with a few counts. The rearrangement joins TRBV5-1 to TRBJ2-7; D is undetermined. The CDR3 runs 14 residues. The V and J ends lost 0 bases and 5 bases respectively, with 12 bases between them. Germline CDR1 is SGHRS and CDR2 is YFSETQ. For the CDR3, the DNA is TGCGCCAGCAGCTTGGGTCCAGGCAAGGACGAGCAGTACTTC. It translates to CASSLGPGKDEQYF.

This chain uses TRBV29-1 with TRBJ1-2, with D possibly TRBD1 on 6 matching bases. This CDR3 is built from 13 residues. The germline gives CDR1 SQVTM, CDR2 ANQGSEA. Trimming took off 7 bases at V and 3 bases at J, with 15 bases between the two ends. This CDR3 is CSAPGGGYYGYTF. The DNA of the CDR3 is TGCAGCGCCCCCGGCGGGGGCTACTATGGCTACACCTTC.

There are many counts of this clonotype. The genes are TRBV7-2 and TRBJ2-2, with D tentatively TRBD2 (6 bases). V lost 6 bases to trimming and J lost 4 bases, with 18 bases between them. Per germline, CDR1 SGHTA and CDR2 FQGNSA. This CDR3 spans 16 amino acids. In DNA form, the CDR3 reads TGTGCCAGCAGTCGTCCGGGACTCCCGTTCACCGGGGAGCTGTTTTTT. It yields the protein CASSRPGLPFTGELFF.

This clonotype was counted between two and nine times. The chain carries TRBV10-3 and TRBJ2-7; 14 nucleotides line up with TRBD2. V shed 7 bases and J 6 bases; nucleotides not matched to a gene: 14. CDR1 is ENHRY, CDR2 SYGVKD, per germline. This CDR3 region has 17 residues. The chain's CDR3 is CAIKGLAGVLGQGEQYF. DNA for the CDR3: TGTGCCATCAAGGGACTAGCGGGAGTTTTGGGGCAAGGCGAGCAGTACTTC.

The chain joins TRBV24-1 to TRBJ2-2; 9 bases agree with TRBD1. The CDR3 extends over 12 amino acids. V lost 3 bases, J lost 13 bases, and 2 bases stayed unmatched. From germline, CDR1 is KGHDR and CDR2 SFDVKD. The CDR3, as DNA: TGTGCCACCAGTGATGCGGGACAGGGGCTGTTTTTT. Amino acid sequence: CATSDAGQGLFF.

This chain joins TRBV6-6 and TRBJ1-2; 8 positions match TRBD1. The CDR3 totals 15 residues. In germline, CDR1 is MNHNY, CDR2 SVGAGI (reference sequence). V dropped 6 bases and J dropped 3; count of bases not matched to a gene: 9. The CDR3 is CASRNGQGIDYGYTF. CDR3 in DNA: TGTGCCAGCAGAAATGGACAGGGAATCGACTATGGCTACACCTTC.

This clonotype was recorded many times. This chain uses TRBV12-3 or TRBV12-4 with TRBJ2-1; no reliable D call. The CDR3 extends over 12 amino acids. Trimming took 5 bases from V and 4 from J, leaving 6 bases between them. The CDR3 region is CASSNYYNEQFF. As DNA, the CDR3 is TGTGCCAGCAGTAATTATTACAATGAGCAGTTCTTC.

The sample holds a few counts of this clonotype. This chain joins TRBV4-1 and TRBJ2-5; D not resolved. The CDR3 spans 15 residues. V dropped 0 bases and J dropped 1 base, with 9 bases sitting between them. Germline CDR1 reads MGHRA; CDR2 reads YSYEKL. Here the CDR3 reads CASSQDWQRQETQYF. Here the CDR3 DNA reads TGCGCCAGCAGCCAAGATTGGCAGCGCCAAGAGACCCAGTACTTC.

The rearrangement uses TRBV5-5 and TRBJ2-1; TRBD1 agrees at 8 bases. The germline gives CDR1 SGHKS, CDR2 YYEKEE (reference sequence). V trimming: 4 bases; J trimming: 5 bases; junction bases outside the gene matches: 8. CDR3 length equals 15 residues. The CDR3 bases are TGTGCCAGCAGCATCCGGACAGGGCTGGACAATGAGCAGTTCTTC. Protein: CASSIRTGLDNEQFF. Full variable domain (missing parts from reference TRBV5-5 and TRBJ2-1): DAGVTQSPTHLIKTRGQQVTLRCSPISGHKSVSWYQQVLGQGPQFIFQYYEKEERGRGNFPDRFSARQFPNYSSELNVNALLLGDSALYLCASSIRTGLDNEQFFGPGTRLTVL.

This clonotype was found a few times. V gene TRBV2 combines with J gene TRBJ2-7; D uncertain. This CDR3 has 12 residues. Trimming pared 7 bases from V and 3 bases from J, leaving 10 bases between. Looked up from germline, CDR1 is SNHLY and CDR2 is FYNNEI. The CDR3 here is CASKDDGYEQYF. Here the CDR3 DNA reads TGTGCCAGCAAGGACGACGGCTACGAGCAGTACTTC.

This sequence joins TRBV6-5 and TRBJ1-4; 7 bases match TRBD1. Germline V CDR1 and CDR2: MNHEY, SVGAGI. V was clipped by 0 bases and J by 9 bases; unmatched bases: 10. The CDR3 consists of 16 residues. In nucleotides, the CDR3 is TGTGCCAGCAGTTACTCCTCCCAGGGGGGTCCGAAAAAACTGTTTTTT. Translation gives CASSYSSQGGPKKLFF.

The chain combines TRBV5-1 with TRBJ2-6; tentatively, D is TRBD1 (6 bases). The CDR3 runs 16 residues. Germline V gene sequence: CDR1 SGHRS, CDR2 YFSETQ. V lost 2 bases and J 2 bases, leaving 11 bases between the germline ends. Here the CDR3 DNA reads TGCGCCAGCAGCTTCGCGACAGGTCCTGGGGCCAACGTCCTGACTTTC. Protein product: CASSFATGPGANVLTF. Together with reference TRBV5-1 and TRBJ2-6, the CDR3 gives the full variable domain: KAGVTQTPRYLIKTRGQQVTLSCSPISGHRSVSWYQQTPGQGLQFLFEYFSETQRNKGNFPGRFSGRQFSNSRSEMNVSTLELGDSALYLCASSFATGPGANVLTFGAGSRLTVL.

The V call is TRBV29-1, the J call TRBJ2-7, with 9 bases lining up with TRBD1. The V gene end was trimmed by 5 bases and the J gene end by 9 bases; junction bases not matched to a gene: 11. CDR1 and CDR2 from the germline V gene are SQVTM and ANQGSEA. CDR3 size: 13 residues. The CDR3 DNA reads TGCAGCGTTAGCCCGGGACAGGGCAACCGGCAGTACTTC. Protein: CSVSPGQGNRQYF.

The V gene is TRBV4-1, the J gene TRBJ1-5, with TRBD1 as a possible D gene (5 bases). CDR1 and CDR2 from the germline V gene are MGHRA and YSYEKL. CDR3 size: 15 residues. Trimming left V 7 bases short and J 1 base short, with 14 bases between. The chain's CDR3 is CASNQGLWSNQPQHF. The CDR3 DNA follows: TGCGCCAGCAATCAGGGCCTTTGGAGCAATCAGCCCCAGCATTTT.

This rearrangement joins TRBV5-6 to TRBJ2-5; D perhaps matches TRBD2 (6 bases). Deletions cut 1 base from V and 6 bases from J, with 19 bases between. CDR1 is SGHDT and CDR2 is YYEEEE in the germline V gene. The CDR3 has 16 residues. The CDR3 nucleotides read TGTGCCAGCAGCTTGTCGGGGACTTCGCGCAGGAAGACCCAGTACTTC. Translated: CASSLSGTSRRKTQYF.

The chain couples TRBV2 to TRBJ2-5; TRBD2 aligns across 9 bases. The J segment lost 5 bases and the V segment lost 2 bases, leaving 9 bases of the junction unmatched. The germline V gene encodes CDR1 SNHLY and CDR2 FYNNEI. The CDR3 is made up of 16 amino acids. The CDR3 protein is CASSERPAGGGETQYF. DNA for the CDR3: TGTGCCAGCAGTGAACGGCCAGCGGGAGGCGGGGAGACCCAGTACTTC.